These 20 T cell receptor beta chains came from one sample sequenced in a study of T cell changes during pregnancy in multiple sclerosis. Some clones are missing from TCRdb's copy, which holds only in-frame ones; the method was immunoSEQ multiplex PCR. Of 35,000 to 45,000 clones in the sample, approximately 91% were seen once. The sequences come from CD4+ T cells from peripheral blood mononuclear cells, collected before pregnancy. These receptors all stem from a female donor with multiple sclerosis, enrolled in a pregnancy study.

CDR3 loop: CASSPSGDNEQFF. For the CDR3, the DNA is TGCGCCAGCAGCCCCAGCGGAGACAATGAGCAGTTCTTC. The J gene is TRBJ2-1, the V gene TRBV5-1, with D maybe TRBD2 (5 bases). Trimming cost V 4 bases and J 5 bases, with 10 bases left between them. There are 13 residues in the CDR3. Germline CDR1 reads SGHRS; CDR2 reads YFSETQ.

The rearrangement joins TRBV5-1 to TRBJ2-7; TRBD2 is a possible D gene (6 bases). CDR1 SGHRS and CDR2 YFSETQ come from the germline V gene. The CDR3 spans 14 residues. V was clipped by 4 bases and J by 0 bases, with 11 bases between them. The CDR3, as DNA: TGCGCCAGCAGCCCGGCCGGGGGCTCCTACGAGCAGTACTTC. The encoded protein is CASSPAGGSYEQYF.

The CDR3 DNA sequence: TGTGCCAGCAGACAGGGGGCTCGGGATAATGAAAAACTGTTTTTT. It yields the protein CASRQGARDNEKLFF. The chain is built from TRBV7-9 and TRBJ1-4; 9 bases match TRBD1. Germline V gene data show CDR1 as SEHNR and CDR2 as FQNEAQ (reference sequence). J was trimmed by 4 bases and V by 6 bases; bases with no gene match: 6. This CDR3 comprises 15 residues. Full variable domain (outside the CDR3, taken from reference TRBV7-9 and TRBJ1-4): DTGVSQNPRHKITKRGQNVTFRCDPISEHNRLYWYRQTLGQGPEFLTYFQNEAQLEKSRLLSDRFSAERPKGSFSTLEIQRTEQGDSAMYLCASRQGARDNEKLFFGSGTQLSVL.

J is TRBJ2-7 and V is TRBV4-2, with 7 bases aligning to TRBD2. The junction had 11 bases not matched to a gene; V was cut back by 6 bases and J by 0 bases. In germline, CDR1 is LGHNA, CDR2 YNFKEQ. This CDR3 has 16 residues. Here the CDR3 DNA reads TGTGCCAGCAGGCCGTCCTTGGGGGGGAGCTCCTACGAGCAGTACTTC. It yields the protein CASRPSLGGSSYEQYF.

The DNA of the CDR3 is TGTGCCAGCAGCTTAGCCAGGACTAGCGCTGGGCCATACGAGCAGTACTTC. It translates to CASSLARTSAGPYEQYF. V is TRBV7-2 and J is TRBJ2-7, with TRBD2 identical over 9 bases. Germline loops: CDR1 SGHTA, CDR2 FQGNSA. The V segment lost 0 bases and the J segment 4 bases; nucleotides outside the gene matches: 10. This CDR3 has 17 residues.

The chain has TRBV10-3 and TRBJ1-5; maybe TRBD1 (5 bases). The CDR3 contains 14 residues. V dropped 2 bases and J dropped 9 bases, with 14 bases sitting between them. Germline CDR1 reads ENHRY; CDR2 reads SYGVKD. CDR3 protein: CAISESYQGRPQHF. The CDR3 nucleotides read TGTGCCATCAGTGAGAGCTACCAGGGAAGGCCCCAGCATTTT.

This chain joins TRBV19 and TRBJ2-4, with TRBD1 identical over 10 bases. Per germline, CDR1 LNHDA and CDR2 SQIVND (reference sequence). This CDR3 spans 13 amino acids. V dropped 5 bases and J dropped 9; count of bases not matched to a gene: 4. The CDR3 loop reads CASSPGDRGIQYF. The CDR3 nucleotides are TGTGCCAGTAGTCCCGGGGACAGGGGCATTCAGTACTTC.

This clone has just one count. The chain recombines TRBV13 with TRBJ2-3; 15 bases map to TRBD2. Looked up from germline, CDR1 is PRHDT and CDR2 is FYEKMQ (reference sequence). V shed 5 bases and J 4 bases; nucleotides not matched to a gene: 10. This CDR3 has 18 residues. The CDR3 region is CASSAVGLAGGRADTQYF. CDR3 sequence (DNA): TGTGCCAGCAGCGCCGTAGGACTAGCGGGGGGGCGCGCAGATACGCAGTATTTT.

Regarding this clone: The junction and the germline gene differ at one end; a read error may be behind it. J is TRBJ2-7 and V is TRBV5-4; TRBD1 is a possible D gene (6 bases). The CDR3 is 15 amino acids. Germline values: CDR1 SGHNT, CDR2 YYREEE (reference sequence). Here the CDR3 DNA reads TGTGCCAGCAGCTTATCGGTTGGGGGCTCCTACGGGCAGTACTTC. Translated: CASSLSVGGSYGQYF.

CDR3 sequence (DNA): TGCGCCAGCAGCTTGGGGGCTAGCGGAACTAGCACAGATACGCAGTATTTT. As protein: CASSLGASGTSTDTQYF. The V gene is TRBV5-1, the J gene TRBJ2-3; 7 nucleotides align to TRBD2. The CDR3 has 17 amino acids. Losses at the gene ends were 0 bases for V and 0 bases for J; bases not matched to a gene: 7. Germline loops: CDR1 SGHRS, CDR2 YFSETQ.

V usage is TRBV7-2 and J usage is TRBJ1-5; D ambiguous. This CDR3 spans 15 amino acids. Trimming took 5 bases from V and 7 from J, leaving 18 bases between them. Germline CDR1 is SGHTA and CDR2 is FQGNSA. In DNA form, the CDR3 reads TGTGCCAGCAGCACCAGTGGTACGGGATCACAGCCCCAGCATTTT. Translating it yields CASSTSGTGSQPQHF.

This chain uses TRBV6-5 with TRBJ2-7, with 11 bases aligning to TRBD2. The CDR3 has 14 amino acids. The germline V gene has CDR1 MNHEY and CDR2 SVGAGI. V was clipped by 5 bases and J by 1 base; unmatched bases: 1. The CDR3 coding sequence is TGTGCCAGCAGTCGACTAGCGGGATCCTACGAGCAGTACTTC. This codes for CASSRLAGSYEQYF.

This clone was detected a few times. CDR3 DNA: TGTGCCAGCAGTGAAGTCGGCAGGGCGGAAAAACTGTTTTTT. This codes for CASSEVGRAEKLFF. The chain recombines TRBV6-1 with TRBJ1-4; perhaps TRBD1 as D (5 bases). This CDR3 comprises 14 residues. Germline values: CDR1 MNHNS, CDR2 SASEGT. The V end lost 1 base, the J end lost 8 bases, and 11 bases lay between the germline ends.

CDR3 sequence (DNA): TGTGCCAGCAGTCGTGACAGGTTGATGAACACTGAAGCTTTCTTT. As protein: CASSRDRLMNTEAFF. The rearrangement uses TRBV6-1 and TRBJ1-1; possibly TRBD1 for D (6 bases). Germline V gene lookup returns CDR1 MNHNS and CDR2 SASEGT. CDR3 length: 15 residues. Trimming removed 5 bases at V and 0 bases at J, with 13 bases between.

Only a few counts were recorded for this clone. V gene TRBV6-5 combines with J gene TRBJ1-1; TRBD1 matches 7 bases. Unmatched junction bases numbered 6, after V lost 0 bases and J lost 5 bases. Germline lookup yields CDR1 MNHEY and CDR2 SVGAGI. This CDR3 spans 15 amino acids. In DNA form, the CDR3 reads TGTGCCAGCAGTTACTCGAGGGGGCTAACGACTGAAGCTTTCTTT. Translation: CASSYSRGLTTEAFF.

CDR3 amino acids: CASRQGTEKLFF. CDR3 DNA sequence: TGTGCCAGCAGACAGGGGACTGAAAAACTGTTTTTT. This chain joins TRBV7-8 and TRBJ1-4, with 7 bases aligning to TRBD1. V lost 6 bases, J lost 7 bases, and 2 bases stayed unmatched. The germline gives CDR1 SGHVS, CDR2 FQNEAQ. CDR3 size: 12 residues. The full variable domain, rest sourced from reference TRBV7-8 and TRBJ1-4, is GAGVSQSPRYKVAKRGQDVALRCDPISGHVSLFWYQQALGQGPEFLTYFQNEAQLDKSGLPSDRFFAERPEGSVSTLKIQRTQQEDSAVYLCASRQGTEKLFFGSGTQLSVL.

The chain combines TRBV5-1 with TRBJ2-5; 7 bases fit TRBD2. CDR3 length equals 15 residues. V lost 0 bases to trimming and J lost 5 bases; unmatched junction nucleotides: 7. CDR1 SGHRS and CDR2 YFSETQ come from the germline V gene. The CDR3: CASSLAGAGVETQYF. CDR3 DNA sequence: TGCGCCAGCAGCTTGGCCGGGGCGGGGGTCGAGACCCAGTACTTC.

The rearrangement joins TRBV6-1 to TRBJ1-1; TRBD1 matches at 7 bases. J gave up 1 base and V 6 bases, and 2 bases lay outside the gene matches. This CDR3 contains 13 residues. Germline lookup yields CDR1 MNHNS and CDR2 SASEGT. This CDR3 reads CASRNRGNTEAFF. The CDR3 DNA reads as TGTGCCAGCAGGAACAGGGGGAACACTGAAGCTTTCTTT.

V usage is TRBV6-5 and J usage is TRBJ1-1, with D possibly matching TRBD1 (6 bases). The germline V and J ends were trimmed by 6 bases and 1 base, with 9 bases remaining between them. Germline V gene lookup returns CDR1 MNHEY and CDR2 SVGAGI. The CDR3 is 13 amino acids. The CDR3 sequence: CASSMDRNTEAFF. The CDR3 nucleotides are TGTGCCAGCAGCATGGACAGGAACACTGAAGCTTTCTTT.

The chain uses TRBV6-4 and TRBJ2-1; a weak D match, TRBD2 (6 bases). The CDR3 is 13 residues long. Germline V lookup: CDR1 MRHNA, CDR2 SNTAGT. The V and J ends lost 3 bases and 6 bases respectively, with 9 bases between them. Here the CDR3 reads CASSEVTSNEQFF. CDR3 DNA sequence: TGTGCCAGCAGTGAAGTGACTAGCAATGAGCAGTTCTTC.